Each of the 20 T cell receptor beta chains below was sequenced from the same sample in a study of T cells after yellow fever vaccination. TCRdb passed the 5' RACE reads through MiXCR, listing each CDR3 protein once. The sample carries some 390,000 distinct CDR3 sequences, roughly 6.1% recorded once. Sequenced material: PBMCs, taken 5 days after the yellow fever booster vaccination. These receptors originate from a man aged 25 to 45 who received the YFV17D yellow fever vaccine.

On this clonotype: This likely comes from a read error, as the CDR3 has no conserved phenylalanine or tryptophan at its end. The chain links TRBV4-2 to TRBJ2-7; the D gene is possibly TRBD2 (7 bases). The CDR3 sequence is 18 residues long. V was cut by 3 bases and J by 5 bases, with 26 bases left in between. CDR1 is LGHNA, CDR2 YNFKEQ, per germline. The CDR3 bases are TGTGCCAGCAGCCACGGTCCAGGGGCGGGAGCCTCTCCGGACGAGCAGTACCTC. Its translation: CASSHGPGAGASPDEQYL.

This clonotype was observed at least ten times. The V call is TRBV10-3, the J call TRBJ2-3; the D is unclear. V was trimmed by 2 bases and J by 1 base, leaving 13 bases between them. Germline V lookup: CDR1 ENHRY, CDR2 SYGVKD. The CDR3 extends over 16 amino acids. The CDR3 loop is CAISEPQRPGTDTQYF. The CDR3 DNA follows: TGTGCCATCAGTGAGCCCCAGCGACCCGGCACAGATACGCAGTATTTT.

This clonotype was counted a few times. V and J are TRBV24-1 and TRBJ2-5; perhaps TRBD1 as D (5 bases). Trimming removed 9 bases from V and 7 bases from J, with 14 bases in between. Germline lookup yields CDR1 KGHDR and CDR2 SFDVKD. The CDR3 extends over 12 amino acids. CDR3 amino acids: CATQGDLGTQYF. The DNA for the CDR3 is TGTGCCACCCAGGGTGACCTAGGGACCCAGTACTTC.

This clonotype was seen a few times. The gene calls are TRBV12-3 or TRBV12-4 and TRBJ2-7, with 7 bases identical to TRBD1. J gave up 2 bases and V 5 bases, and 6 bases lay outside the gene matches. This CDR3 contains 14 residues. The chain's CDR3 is CASSGAGTAYEQYF. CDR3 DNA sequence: TGTGCCAGCAGTGGGGCCGGGACAGCCTACGAGCAGTACTTC.

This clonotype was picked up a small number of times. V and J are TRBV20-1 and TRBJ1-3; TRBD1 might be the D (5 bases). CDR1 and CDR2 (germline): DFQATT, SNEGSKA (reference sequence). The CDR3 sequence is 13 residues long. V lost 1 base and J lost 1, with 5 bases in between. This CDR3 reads CSARGGSGNTIYF. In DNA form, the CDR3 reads TGCAGTGCTAGAGGGGGGTCTGGAAACACCATATATTTT.

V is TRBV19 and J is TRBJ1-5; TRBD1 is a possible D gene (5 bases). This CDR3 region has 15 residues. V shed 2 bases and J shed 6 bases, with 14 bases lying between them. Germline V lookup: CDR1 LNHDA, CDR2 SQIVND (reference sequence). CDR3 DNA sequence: TGTGCCAGTAGTATACCAGGGAGCCGGAGTCAGCCCCAGCATTTT. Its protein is CASSIPGSRSQPQHF.

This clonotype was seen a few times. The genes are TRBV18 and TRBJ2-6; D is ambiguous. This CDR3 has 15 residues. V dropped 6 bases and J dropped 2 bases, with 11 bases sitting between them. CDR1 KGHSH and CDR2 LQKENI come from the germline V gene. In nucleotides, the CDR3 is TGTGCCAGCTCTGATTCAGTAACTGGGGCCAACGTCCTGACTTTC. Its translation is CASSDSVTGANVLTF.

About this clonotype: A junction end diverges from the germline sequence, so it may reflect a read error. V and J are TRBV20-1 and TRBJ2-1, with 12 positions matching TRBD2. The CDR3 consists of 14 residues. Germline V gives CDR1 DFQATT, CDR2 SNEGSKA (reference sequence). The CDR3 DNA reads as TGCTGTGCCGGACTAGCGGGAAGGGATAATGAGCAGTTCTTC. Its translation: CCAGLAGRDNEQFF.

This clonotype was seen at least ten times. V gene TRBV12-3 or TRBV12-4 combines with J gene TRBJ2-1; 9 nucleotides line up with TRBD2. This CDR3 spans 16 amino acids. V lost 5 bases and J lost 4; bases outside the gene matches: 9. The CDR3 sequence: CASSPGLAWPYNEQFF. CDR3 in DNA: TGTGCCAGCAGTCCCGGACTAGCGTGGCCTTACAATGAGCAGTTCTTC.

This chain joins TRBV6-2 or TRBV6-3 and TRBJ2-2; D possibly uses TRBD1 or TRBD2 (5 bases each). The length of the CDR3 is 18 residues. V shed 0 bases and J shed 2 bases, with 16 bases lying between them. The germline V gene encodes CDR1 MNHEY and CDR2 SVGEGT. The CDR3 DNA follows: TGTGCCAGCAGTTACTCGGCAGGGAGAGTACTAAACACCGGGGAGCTGTTTTTT. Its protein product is CASSYSAGRVLNTGELFF.

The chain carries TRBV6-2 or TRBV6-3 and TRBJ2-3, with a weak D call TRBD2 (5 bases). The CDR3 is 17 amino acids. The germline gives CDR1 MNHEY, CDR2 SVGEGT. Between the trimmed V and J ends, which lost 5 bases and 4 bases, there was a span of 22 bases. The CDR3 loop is CASSPPGIQVGADTQYF. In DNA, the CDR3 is TGTGCCAGCAGTCCGCCTGGGATCCAAGTCGGGGCAGATACGCAGTATTTT.

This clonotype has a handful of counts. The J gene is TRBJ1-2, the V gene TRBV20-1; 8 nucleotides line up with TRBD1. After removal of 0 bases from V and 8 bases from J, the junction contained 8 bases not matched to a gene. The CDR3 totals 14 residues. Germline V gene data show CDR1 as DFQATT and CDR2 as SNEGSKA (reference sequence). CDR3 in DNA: TGCAGTGCTAGAGATATCGGACAGGGTGGCGGCTACACCTTC. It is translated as CSARDIGQGGGYTF.

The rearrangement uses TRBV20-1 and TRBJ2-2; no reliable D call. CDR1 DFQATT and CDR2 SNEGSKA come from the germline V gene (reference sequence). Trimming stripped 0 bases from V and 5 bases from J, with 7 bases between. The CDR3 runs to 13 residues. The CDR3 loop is CSARDSLTGELFF. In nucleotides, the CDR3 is TGCAGTGCTAGAGATTCGTTAACCGGGGAGCTGTTTTTT.

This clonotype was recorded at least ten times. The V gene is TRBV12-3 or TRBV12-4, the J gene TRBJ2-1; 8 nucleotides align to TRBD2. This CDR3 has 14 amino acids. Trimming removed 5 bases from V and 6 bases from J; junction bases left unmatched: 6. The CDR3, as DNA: TGTGCCAGCAGTCGGGGACTAGGCCCCAATGAGCAGTTCTTC. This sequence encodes CASSRGLGPNEQFF.

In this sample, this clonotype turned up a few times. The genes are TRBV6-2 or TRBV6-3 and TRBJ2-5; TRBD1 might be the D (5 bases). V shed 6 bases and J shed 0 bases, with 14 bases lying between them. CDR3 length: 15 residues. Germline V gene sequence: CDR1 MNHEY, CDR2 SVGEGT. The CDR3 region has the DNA TGTGCCAGCAGGCAGACAGTGCGTGACCAAGAGACCCAGTACTTC. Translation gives CASRQTVRDQETQYF.

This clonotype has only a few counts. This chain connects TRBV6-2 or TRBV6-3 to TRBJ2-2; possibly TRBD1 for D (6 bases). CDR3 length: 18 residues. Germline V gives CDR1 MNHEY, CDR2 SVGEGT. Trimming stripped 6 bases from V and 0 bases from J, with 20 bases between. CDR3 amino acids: CASSPHTTGSTNTGELFF. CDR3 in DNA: TGTGCCAGCAGCCCTCATACCACAGGGTCCACGAACACCGGGGAGCTGTTTTTT.

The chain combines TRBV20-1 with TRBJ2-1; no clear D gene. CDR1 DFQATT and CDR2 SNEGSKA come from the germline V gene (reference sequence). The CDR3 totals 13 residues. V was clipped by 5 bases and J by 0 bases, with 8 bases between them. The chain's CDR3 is CSAVRSSYNEQFF. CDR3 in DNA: TGCAGTGCTGTTCGTAGCTCCTACAATGAGCAGTTCTTC.

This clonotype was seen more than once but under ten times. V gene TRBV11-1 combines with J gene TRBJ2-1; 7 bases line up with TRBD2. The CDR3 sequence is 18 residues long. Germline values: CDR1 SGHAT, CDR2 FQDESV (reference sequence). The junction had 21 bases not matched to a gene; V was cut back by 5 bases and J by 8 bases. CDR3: CASSRSSFAGARRDEQFF. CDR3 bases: TGTGCCAGCAGCCGCTCCAGTTTCGCGGGAGCTAGGAGGGATGAGCAGTTCTTC.

CDR3 nucleotide sequence: TGTGCCAGCAGCGACGGTTCTTTTCCGTACTTC. Translated, it gives CASSDGSFPYF. The gene calls are TRBV7-2 and TRBJ2-7; no firm D call. The CDR3 is 11 amino acids. With 5 bases removed from V and 12 bases from J, the gap between germline ends came to 14 bases. In germline, CDR1 is SGHTA, CDR2 FQGNSA.

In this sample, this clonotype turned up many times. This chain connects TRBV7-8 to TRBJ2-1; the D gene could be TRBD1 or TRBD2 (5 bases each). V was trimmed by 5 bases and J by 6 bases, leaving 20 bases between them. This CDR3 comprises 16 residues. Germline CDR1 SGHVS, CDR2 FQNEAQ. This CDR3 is CASSLPSGRGGNEQFF. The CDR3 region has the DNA TGTGCCAGCAGCCTCCCCTCGGGACGGGGCGGCAATGAGCAGTTCTTC.